A single sample gave rise to the 31 T cell receptor beta chains below, sequenced in a study of cytotoxic CD8 clonotypes in ibrutinib-treated CLL. Sequencing was performed with immunoSEQ multiplex PCR; in TCRdb, only in-frame clones are kept and a portion is missing. The data contain tens of thousands of clones, 60% to 80% of them singletons. Source: PBMCs, taken after 24 months of ibrutinib treatment. The origin of the receptors is a human donor with chronic lymphocytic leukemia.

The CDR3 DNA sequence: TGTGCCAGCAGTTCCGGACAGTTTGAAGCTTTCTTT. This encodes CASSSGQFEAFF. This chain links TRBV28 with TRBJ1-1; weak D call: TRBD1 (6 bases). CDR1 is MDHEN, CDR2 SYDVKM, per germline. This CDR3 is built from 12 residues. Trimming removed 4 bases from V and 7 bases from J, with 10 bases in between.

Only a few counts were recorded for this clone. The genes are TRBV2 and TRBJ2-2, with D uncertain. The V end lost 6 bases, the J end lost 6 bases, and 8 bases lay between the germline ends. This CDR3 contains 12 residues. CDR1 SNHLY and CDR2 FYNNEI come from the germline V gene. The CDR3 loop reads CASRLGPGELFF. The DNA of the CDR3 is TGTGCCAGCAGGCTGGGCCCCGGGGAGCTGTTTTTT.

The J gene is TRBJ2-3, the V gene TRBV7-6; 9 positions agree with TRBD2. Germline loops: CDR1 SGHVS, CDR2 FNYEAQ. V was clipped by 1 base and J by 1 base; unmatched bases: 3. This CDR3 contains 16 residues. CDR3 protein: CASSLGRGGRTDTQYF. The CDR3 DNA reads TGTGCCAGCAGCTTAGGGCGGGGGGGCCGCACAGATACGCAGTATTTT.

The chain links TRBV28 to TRBJ1-5, with TRBD1 as a possible D gene (6 bases). Trimming pared 0 bases from V and 1 base from J, leaving 7 bases between. CDR1 and CDR2 (germline): MDHEN, SYDVKM. The CDR3 extends over 15 amino acids. The CDR3 loop is CASSLWGASNQPQHF. The CDR3 DNA is TGTGCCAGCAGTTTATGGGGGGCAAGCAATCAGCCCCAGCATTTT.

The chain couples TRBV7-9 to TRBJ2-3; D is unclear. Between the trimmed V and J ends, which lost 5 bases and 5 bases, there was a span of 11 bases. The CDR3 totals 13 residues. Germline loops: CDR1 SEHNR, CDR2 FQNEAQ (reference sequence). The CDR3 loop is CASSPPDGDTQYF. The CDR3 DNA is TGTGCCAGCAGCCCACCCGATGGAGATACGCAGTATTTT.

The CDR3: CASSAGTGGETQYF. DNA for the CDR3: TGTGCCAGCAGTGCCGGGACAGGGGGAGAGACCCAGTACTTC. The chain has TRBV27 and TRBJ2-5, with TRBD1 matching 11 bases. Germline-derived CDR1 and CDR2 are MNHEY and SMNVEV (reference sequence). The length of the CDR3 is 14 residues. V was clipped by 5 bases and J by 4 bases; unmatched bases: 3.

The rearrangement uses TRBV5-1 and TRBJ2-3; unclear D gene. The V end lost 0 bases, the J end lost 0 bases, and 8 bases lay between the germline ends. Germline values: CDR1 SGHRS, CDR2 YFSETQ. This CDR3 comprises 15 residues. The CDR3 loop is CASSLVLGSTDTQYF. CDR3 nucleotides: TGCGCCAGCAGCTTGGTTCTAGGTAGCACAGATACGCAGTATTTT.

This clone was seen only once. V is TRBV5-1 and J is TRBJ1-3; TRBD1 is a possible D gene (5 bases). The CDR3 has 16 residues. Trimming shortened V by 2 bases and J by 0 bases, and 12 bases separated the two germline ends. Germline V gives CDR1 SGHRS, CDR2 YFSETQ. CDR3 coding DNA: TGCGCCAGCAGCTTAGGGACGGCGAGCTCTGGAAACACCATATATTTT. As protein: CASSLGTASSGNTIYF.

The V gene is TRBV28, the J gene TRBJ2-7, with TRBD2 identical over 8 bases. The CDR3 is 15 amino acids. Germline CDR1 is MDHEN and CDR2 is SYDVKM. With 6 bases clipped from V and 2 bases from J, the junction kept 9 bases outside the gene matches. The DNA of the CDR3 is TGTGCCAGCAGGTTTAGCGGGATAGTTACCTACGAGCAGTACTTC. This sequence encodes CASRFSGIVTYEQYF.

This clone was recorded once. This chain joins TRBV29-1 and TRBJ2-7; 11 nucleotides line up with TRBD2. Germline CDR1 reads SQVTM; CDR2 reads ANQGSEA. The length of the CDR3 is 18 residues. V trimming: 4 bases; J trimming: 6 bases; junction bases outside the gene matches: 20. The CDR3 nucleotides read TGCAGCGTTGTCGGAAGGCTAGCGGGAGGTGGGGAGGACGGCGAGCAGTACTTC. Its translation is CSVVGRLAGGGEDGEQYF.

This chain uses TRBV19 with TRBJ2-5, with 9 bases lining up with TRBD2. Germline V gene sequence: CDR1 LNHDA, CDR2 SQIVND (reference sequence). V was clipped by 3 bases and J by 7 bases; unmatched bases: 9. The CDR3 is 15 residues long. The CDR3 is CASSISGGGHGTQYF. The CDR3 DNA reads TGTGCCAGTAGTATTAGCGGGGGAGGCCACGGGACCCAGTACTTC.

V is TRBV7-3 and J is TRBJ1-1, with 7 bases fitting TRBD1. Unmatched junction bases numbered 11, after V lost 5 bases and J lost 2 bases. The CDR3 totals 16 residues. The germline V gene encodes CDR1 SGHTA and CDR2 FQGTGA. The CDR3 DNA reads as TGTGCCAGCAGCGTTTCGCCCGGGACAGCTAACACTGAAGCTTTCTTT. Its translation: CASSVSPGTANTEAFF.

This clone was seen a single time. The rearrangement links TRBV29-1 to TRBJ2-3; 9 bases match TRBD1. The CDR3 is made up of 13 amino acids. V gave up 0 bases and J gave up 8 bases; unmatched junction bases: 3. CDR1 and CDR2 (germline): SQVTM, ANQGSEA. The CDR3 loop is CSVEEQGAGTQYF. In nucleotides, the CDR3 is TGCAGCGTTGAAGAACAGGGGGCAGGTACGCAGTATTTT.

V and J are TRBV7-9 and TRBJ2-1; perhaps TRBD2 as D (6 bases). Germline CDR1 is SEHNR and CDR2 is FQNEAQ (reference sequence). This CDR3 comprises 13 residues. V lost 4 bases to trimming and J lost 8 bases, with 12 bases between them. This chain's CDR3 is CASSSTSFHEQFF. CDR3 in DNA: TGTGCCAGCAGCTCGACTAGTTTCCATGAGCAGTTCTTC. Together with reference TRBV7-9 and TRBJ2-1, the CDR3 gives the full variable domain: DTGVSQNPRHKITKRGQNVTFRCDPISEHNRLYWYRQTLGQGPEFLTYFQNEAQLEKSRLLSDRFSAERPKGSFSTLEIQRTEQGDSAMYLCASSSTSFHEQFFGPGTRLTVL.

For the CDR3, the DNA is TGCGCCAGCAGCCCCATTGGTCCCGGCGCTGAAGCTTTCTTT. This gives the protein CASSPIGPGAEAFF. The genes are TRBV5-1 and TRBJ1-1; D gene uncertain. The germline CDR1 and CDR2 sequences are SGHRS and YFSETQ. Trimming removed 4 bases at V and 6 bases at J, with 16 bases between. The CDR3 spans 14 residues.

This sequence joins TRBV19 and TRBJ2-5, with D possibly matching TRBD1 (6 bases). Germline values: CDR1 LNHDA, CDR2 SQIVND (reference sequence). The CDR3 has 14 amino acids. Deletions cut 4 bases from V and 4 bases from J, with 13 bases between. The CDR3 sequence is CASSTRWGRETQYF. CDR3 nucleotides: TGTGCCAGTAGTACCCGTTGGGGGCGAGAGACCCAGTACTTC.

V gene TRBV29-1 combines with J gene TRBJ1-1; unclear D gene. The CDR3 extends over 14 amino acids. The V gene lost 6 bases and the J gene lost 8 bases, with 22 bases spanning the gap. Looked up from germline, CDR1 is SQVTM and CDR2 is ANQGSEA. CDR3 nucleotides: TGCAGCGTCTCCGTCCTAGGCCAGGCGTCAGAAGCTTTCTTT. Its protein is CSVSVLGQASEAFF. The whole variable domain, filled in from reference TRBV29-1 and TRBJ1-1, reads SAVISQKPSRDICQRGTSLTIQCQVDSQVTMMFWYRQQPGQSLTLIATANQGSEATYESGFVIDKFPISRPNLTFSTLTVSNMSPEDSSIYLCSVSVLGQASEAFFGQGTRLTVV.

In its sample, this clone was seen once. The rearrangement links TRBV9 to TRBJ1-4; D gene unclear. There are 13 residues in the CDR3. Per the germline V gene, CDR1 is SGDLS and CDR2 is YYNGEE. Trimming removed 0 bases from V and 3 bases from J, with 3 bases in between. The CDR3 DNA follows: TGTGCCAGCAGCGTAGTAGCTAATGAAAAACTGTTTTTT. Its translation: CASSVVANEKLFF.

The genes are TRBV28 and TRBJ1-1, with D maybe TRBD1 (6 bases). The CDR3 is made up of 14 amino acids. Germline assignment: CDR1 MDHEN and CDR2 SYDVKM. Here the CDR3 reads CVSLGGARNTEAFF. CDR3 nucleotide sequence: TGTGTTTCGCTTGGGGGCGCAAGGAACACTGAAGCTTTCTTT.

This rearrangement joins TRBV10-3 to TRBJ1-1; 10 nucleotides match TRBD1. The CDR3 length is 14 residues. Per germline, CDR1 ENHRY and CDR2 SYGVKD. V was clipped by 4 bases and J by 4 bases; unmatched bases: 3. The CDR3 DNA reads as TGTGCCATCAGTGCGGACAGGGGGACCACTGAAGCTTTCTTT. Its protein is CAISADRGTTEAFF.

The rearrangement uses TRBV2 and TRBJ1-1; no reliable D call. The CDR3 loop spans 12 amino acids. Per the germline V gene, CDR1 is SNHLY and CDR2 is FYNNEI. Trimming took off 7 bases at V and 0 bases at J, with 6 bases between the two ends. The CDR3 DNA follows: TGTGCCAGCATTAAAATGAACACTGAAGCTTTCTTT. Its translation is CASIKMNTEAFF. Supplemented by reference TRBV2 and TRBJ1-1, the full variable domain reads EPEVTQTPSHQVTQMGQEVILRCVPISNHLYFYWYRQILGQKVEFLVSFYNNEISEKSEIFDDQFSVERPDGSNFTLKIRSTKLEDSAMYFCASIKMNTEAFFGQGTRLTVV.

This clone appeared a few times. The chain carries TRBV30 and TRBJ1-1; the match to TRBD1 covers 7 bases. This CDR3 is built from 14 residues. V lost 7 bases and J lost 1; bases outside the gene matches: 9. Germline V gene sequence: CDR1 GTSNPN, CDR2 SVGIG (reference sequence). The CDR3 protein is CASQGPPRNTEAFF. Here the CDR3 DNA reads TGTGCCTCACAGGGGCCACCTCGGAACACTGAAGCTTTCTTT.

This clone was recorded a few times. V is TRBV2 and J is TRBJ1-5; no clear D. The CDR3 contains 13 residues. Germline loops: CDR1 SNHLY, CDR2 FYNNEI. V was trimmed by 1 base and J by 5 bases, leaving 6 bases between them. CDR3 coding DNA: TGTGCCAGCAGTGAAGGGCTAGATCAGCCCCAGCATTTT. Translated: CASSEGLDQPQHF.

This clone was found once. The V and J genes are TRBV7-3 and TRBJ1-2; D unresolved. The length of the CDR3 is 13 residues. Trimming took off 5 bases at V and 2 bases at J, with 9 bases between the two ends. Germline V gene data show CDR1 as SGHTA and CDR2 as FQGTGA. The CDR3: CASSRLGNYGYTF. The CDR3 nucleotides read TGTGCCAGCAGCCGACTAGGCAACTATGGCTACACCTTC. The entire variable domain, with the rest obtained from reference TRBV7-3 and TRBJ1-2, is as follows: GAGVSQTPSNKVTEKGKYVELRCDPISGHTALYWYRQSLGQGPEFLIYFQGTGAADDSGLPNDRFFAVRPEGSVSTLKIQRTERGDSAVYLCASSRLGNYGYTFGSGTRLTVV.

The chain employs TRBV2 and TRBJ2-3, with 9 bases fitting TRBD2. This CDR3 spans 18 amino acids. Germline trimming cut 2 bases from V and 0 bases from J; bases unmatched to any gene: 9. Per germline, CDR1 SNHLY and CDR2 FYNNEI. In DNA form, the CDR3 reads TGTGCCAGCAGTGAATGGCTAGCGGGGACGTTGAGCACAGATACGCAGTATTTT. Translated, it gives CASSEWLAGTLSTDTQYF.

This chain joins TRBV4-1 and TRBJ1-6; 7 nucleotides line up with TRBD1. This CDR3 is built from 16 residues. The V and J ends lost 0 bases and 6 bases, in that order; junction bases with no gene match: 5. Germline V CDR1 and CDR2: MGHRA, YSYEKL. The CDR3 region has the DNA TGCGCCAGCAGCCAAGAACCAGGGGGAGGTAATTCACCCCTCCACTTT. Amino acids: CASSQEPGGGNSPLHF.

The chain couples TRBV6-1 to TRBJ1-6, with TRBD1 identical over 7 bases. The CDR3 totals 13 residues. Germline V gene lookup returns CDR1 MNHNS and CDR2 SASEGT. After removal of 8 bases from V and 5 bases from J, the junction contained 3 bases not matched to a gene. The CDR3 region has the DNA TGTGCCAGCTCGGGACAGCATAATTCACCCCTCCACTTT. Its translation is CASSGQHNSPLHF.

The rearrangement joins TRBV28 to TRBJ2-4, with 8 bases identical to TRBD2. Germline trimming cut 6 bases from V and 6 bases from J; bases unmatched to any gene: 16. From germline, CDR1 is MDHEN and CDR2 SYDVKM. The CDR3 has 17 amino acids. CDR3 sequence: CASSKWGAGEVANIQYF. The CDR3 nucleotides read TGTGCCAGCAGCAAGTGGGGAGCGGGAGAGGTCGCAAACATTCAGTACTTC.

V usage is TRBV6-6 and J usage is TRBJ1-5, with D unclear. Germline V lookup: CDR1 MNHNY, CDR2 SVGAGI (reference sequence). The CDR3 spans 13 residues. V dropped 7 bases and J dropped 7 bases, with 14 bases sitting between them. The CDR3 loop reads CASMSDIRQPQHF. The CDR3 DNA sequence: TGTGCCAGCATGAGTGACATACGGCAGCCCCAGCATTTT.

The chain recombines TRBV7-2 with TRBJ2-5; D is possibly TRBD2 (6 bases). The closer fit of TRBJ2-7 to the DNA end suggests the J call may be wrong. Germline CDR1 SGHTA, CDR2 FQGNSA. This CDR3 has 13 residues. As DNA, the CDR3 is TGTGCCAGCAGCGGGCGGGAAATCCACGAGCAGTACTTC. Protein product: CASSGREIHEQYF.

The V call is TRBV7-3, the J call TRBJ2-1; the D is unclear. Germline loops: CDR1 SGHTA, CDR2 FQGTGA. The CDR3 extends over 15 amino acids. Trimming shortened V by 5 bases and J by 5 bases, and 16 bases separated the two germline ends. The CDR3 loop is CASSLSRVLNNEQFF. The CDR3, as DNA: TGTGCCAGCAGCCTCTCCCGGGTGTTGAACAATGAGCAGTTCTTC.